A single sample is the source of the 10 T cell receptor beta chains below, sequenced in a study of identical twins. Each CDR3 protein is one row after TCRdb ran MiXCR on the 5' RACE reads. Here the sample spans under 300,000 distinct CDR3 sequences, around 15% being singletons. Sequencing was carried out using memory (CD45RO+) T cells sorted from blood. All receptors come from a woman under 30 in good health.

This chain links TRBV15 with TRBJ1-6; D ambiguous. The CDR3 loop spans 15 amino acids. The V and J ends lost 6 bases and 6 bases respectively, with 15 bases between them. Germline V lookup: CDR1 LNHNV, CDR2 YYDKDF (reference sequence). The chain's CDR3 is CATSARRARNSPLHF. CDR3 in DNA: TGTGCCACCAGTGCGAGGAGGGCTCGTAATTCACCCCTCCACTTT.

This CDR3 is CASALGGGETQYF. DNA for the CDR3: TGTGCTAGTGCTTTAGGAGGCGGGGAGACCCAGTACTTC. V gene TRBV12-5 combines with J gene TRBJ2-5; D possibly corresponds to TRBD2 (5 bases). V was clipped by 7 bases and J by 5 bases, with 14 bases between them. Germline assignment: CDR1 LGHNT and CDR2 FRNRAP. The CDR3 has 13 residues.

The chain has TRBV15 and TRBJ2-3; TRBD2 matches at 14 bases. Germline V gives CDR1 LNHNV, CDR2 YYDKDF (reference sequence). V shed 3 bases, J shed 9 bases, and the junction held 5 bases outside the gene matches. This CDR3 is built from 15 residues. The CDR3 sequence: CATSRGTSGGPTQYF. In nucleotides, the CDR3 is TGTGCCACCAGCAGGGGGACTAGCGGGGGCCCCACGCAGTATTTT.

CDR3 loop: CASSLGQYNEKLFF. The CDR3 DNA reads as TGCGCCAGCAGCTTGGGACAGTATAATGAAAAACTGTTTTTT. The rearrangement uses TRBV5-1 and TRBJ1-4, with D perhaps matching TRBD1 (5 bases). Germline CDR1 and CDR2: SGHRS and YFSETQ. There are 14 residues in the CDR3. Trimming cost V 0 bases and J 4 bases, with 7 bases left between them. The variable domain in full, with the rest retrieved from reference TRBV5-1 and TRBJ1-4, is KAGVTQTPRYLIKTRGQQVTLSCSPISGHRSVSWYQQTPGQGLQFLFEYFSETQRNKGNFPGRFSGRQFSNSRSEMNVSTLELGDSALYLCASSLGQYNEKLFFGSGTQLSVL.

The chain carries TRBV10-2 and TRBJ2-3, with 8 bases matching TRBD2. CDR1 is WSHSY and CDR2 is SAAADI in the germline V gene. The CDR3 runs 14 residues. V was pared by 7 bases and J by 2 bases, with 5 bases of the junction left unmatched. The CDR3 region is CASNSGGLTDTQYF. The DNA of the CDR3 is TGCGCCAGCAACAGCGGGGGACTCACAGATACGCAGTATTTT.

This chain joins TRBV6-5 and TRBJ1-2; TRBD1 matches 8 bases. Germline CDR1 MNHEY, CDR2 SVGAGI. The ends lost 2 bases at V and 2 bases at J; junction bases unmatched: 4. The CDR3 extends over 15 amino acids. The CDR3 spells CASSYNRDRNYGYTF. CDR3 in DNA: TGTGCCAGCAGTTACAACCGGGACAGGAACTATGGCTACACCTTC.

Comments on this clonotype: The junction differs from germline at one of its ends, possibly a read error. The CDR3 region is CACSWVQGAGYGANVLTF. The DNA for the CDR3 is TGTGCCTGCAGTTGGGTCCAGGGGGCTGGGTATGGGGCCAACGTCCTGACTTTC. V usage is TRBV12-3 or TRBV12-4 and J usage is TRBJ2-6; 8 positions agree with TRBD1. The CDR3 runs 18 residues.

The table lists this clonotype with many counts. This rearrangement joins TRBV11-2 to TRBJ2-5; possibly TRBD1 or TRBD2 for D (5 bases each). The CDR3 covers 14 residues. CDR1 is SGHAT, CDR2 FQNNGV, per germline. V lost 3 bases and J lost 4, with 12 bases in between. The CDR3 spells CASSLGPLGETQYF. In DNA, the CDR3 is TGTGCCAGCAGCTTGGGACCGTTAGGAGAGACCCAGTACTTC.

This clonotype was seen a few times. The chain combines TRBV29-1 with TRBJ2-3; 9 nucleotides agree with TRBD2. The CDR3 length is 15 residues. Germline CDR1 is SQVTM and CDR2 is ANQGSEA. With V trimmed by 5 bases and J by 1 base, 7 bases remained unmatched. CDR3 sequence: CSVTSGGRGTDTQYF. In DNA, the CDR3 is TGCAGCGTTACTTCAGGCGGGAGGGGCACAGATACGCAGTATTTT.

This clonotype was picked up a small number of times. The V and J genes are TRBV29-1 and TRBJ2-5; TRBD2 is a possible D gene (6 bases). V lost 4 bases to trimming and J lost 5 bases, with 17 bases between them. The V gene's germline CDR1 is SQVTM and CDR2 ANQGSEA. This CDR3 has 14 residues. CDR3 sequence: CSVGRGRLGETQYF. In nucleotides, the CDR3 is TGCAGCGTTGGGAGGGGACGCCTGGGGGAGACCCAGTACTTC.